The T cell receptor beta chain described here comes from a study of response to subunit inactivated influenza vaccine. Study-wide findings and caveats: T cells newly recruited by each seasonal influenza vaccination are few, the authors suggested.

TCRdb ran MiXCR on the RT-PCR reads and lists one entry per CDR3 protein. The sample records 600,000 to 700,000 distinct CDR3 sequences, less than 15% being singletons. The CDR3 runs to 11 residues. Germline trimming cut 5 bases from V and 15 bases from J; bases unmatched to any gene: 6. Germline V lookup: CDR1 SGHTA, CDR2 FQGNSA. As regards this clonotype: Its antigen is not identified.

This TCR derives from a man in his fifties or sixties who received an inactivated influenza vaccine. The gene calls are TRBV7-2 and TRBJ2-1; 8 nucleotides align to TRBD1. Material: PBMCs from blood, obtained approximately 15 days before vaccination. CDR3 in amino acids: CASSTDRVGFF. In nucleotides, the CDR3 is TGTGCCAGCAGCACGGACAGGGTTGGGTTCTTC.